This T cell receptor beta chain originates from a study of blood T cells in healthy people across ages. Researchers report isolating at least 6 million PBMCs per sample. General study results and limits: A roughly linear fall in TCR beta diversity per million T cells was seen with increasing age.

A note on this clonotype: What it binds is not known.

The CDR3 extends over 17 amino acids. Between the trimmed V and J ends, which lost 2 bases and 8 bases, there was a span of 22 bases. Germline assignment: CDR1 SEHNR and CDR2 FQNEAQ (reference sequence). Next came a second PCR, run for about 6 to 12 cycles, which used a sample-barcoded 5' primer along with a J-beta primer mix. Carrying 12 random nucleotides, a template-switch adaptor labeled each individual cDNA molecule. TCRdb called the 5' RACE reads again in MiXCR, with one record for every CDR3 protein. Of about 2 million distinct CDR3 sequences detected, roughly 50% appear once; the ten largest clones hold roughly 2%.

This rearrangement joins TRBV7-9 to TRBJ2-1; tentatively, D is TRBD1 (6 bases). Material: blood. The sequence came from a woman aged 40 to 50 in good health. CDR3 region: CASSLLPAGVSMDEQFF. Written as DNA, the CDR3 is TGTGCCAGCAGCTTACTCCCGGCAGGGGTATCTATGGATGAGCAGTTCTTC.